These 15 T cell receptor beta chains were all obtained from the same sample, sequenced in a study of CD8 T cells in ankylosing spondylitis. One entry per CDR3 protein results from TCRdb running MiXCR on the 5' RACE reads. The repertoire has 30,000 to 40,000 distinct CDR3 sequences, less than 4% of them found once; the top ten carry under 3.5%. The specimen sequenced was blood, either unsorted or a sorted T cell fraction (not recorded which). These receptors were obtained from a male donor with ankylosing spondylitis or in good health (not recorded which).

In its sample, this clonotype was seen many times. V gene TRBV9 combines with J gene TRBJ1-2; 9 bases align to TRBD1. The CDR3 contains 14 residues. Per the germline V gene, CDR1 is SGDLS and CDR2 is YYNGEE. With V trimmed by 4 bases and J by 1 base, 2 bases remained unmatched. Written as DNA, the CDR3 is TGTGCCAGCAGCCCGGGACAGGGTAACTATGGCTACACCTTC. This sequence encodes CASSPGQGNYGYTF.

This clonotype was seen at least ten times. The chain carries TRBV9 and TRBJ1-2; 11 positions match TRBD1. V shed 0 bases, J shed 3 bases, and the junction held 7 bases outside the gene matches. This CDR3 is 17 amino acids long. CDR1 and CDR2 (germline): SGDLS, YYNGEE. CDR3 DNA sequence: TGTGCCAGCAGCGTAGGAGGACAGGGGGCTTCGGACTATGGCTACACCTTC. It is translated as CASSVGGQGASDYGYTF.

This clonotype came up many times. V is TRBV9 and J is TRBJ2-2; 10 bases align to TRBD2. V was pared by 5 bases and J by 4 bases, with 8 bases of the junction left unmatched. Germline CDR1 SGDLS, CDR2 YYNGEE. This CDR3 comprises 16 residues. The CDR3 reads CASSRPGLASTGELFF. DNA of the CDR3: TGTGCCAGCAGTCGACCGGGACTAGCGAGCACCGGGGAGCTGTTTTTT.

This clonotype was recorded at least ten times. J is TRBJ2-1 and V is TRBV9; 7 positions agree with TRBD2. Germline-derived CDR1 and CDR2 are SGDLS and YYNGEE. V trimming: 4 bases; J trimming: 0 bases; junction bases outside the gene matches: 7. CDR3 length: 16 amino acids. The CDR3, as DNA: TGTGCCAGCAGCCCTACTACTAGCGCCTCCTACAATGAGCAGTTCTTC. This gives the protein CASSPTTSASYNEQFF.

Ten or more counts support this clonotype. This chain links TRBV9 with TRBJ2-1; TRBD2 aligns across 10 bases. Trimming cost V 0 bases and J 4 bases; bases outside gene matches: 4. The CDR3 is 16 amino acids. Germline V gives CDR1 SGDLS, CDR2 YYNGEE. The CDR3 region has the DNA TGTGCCAGCAGCGTAGACAAGCGGGAGGGATACAATGAGCAGTTCTTC. Encoded protein: CASSVDKREGYNEQFF.

This clonotype has just a few counts. The chain couples TRBV9 to TRBJ2-3; D possibly corresponds to TRBD2 (6 bases). Germline V gives CDR1 SGDLS, CDR2 YYNGEE. The CDR3 totals 16 residues. Trimming pared 0 bases from V and 7 bases from J, leaving 18 bases between. DNA for the CDR3: TGTGCCAGCAGCGTAGGACCCCCCGGGGGTGGGAATACGCAGTATTTT. Translated: CASSVGPPGGGNTQYF.

Relative to its sample, this clonotype is medium-sized. The chain is built from TRBV9 and TRBJ2-2, with D perhaps matching TRBD2 (6 bases). V was cut by 3 bases and J by 8 bases, with 14 bases left in between. This CDR3 has 14 amino acids. Germline V lookup: CDR1 SGDLS, CDR2 YYNGEE. CDR3 in DNA: TGTGCCAGCAGCGAACGGGACTCTCGGGGGGAGCTGTTTTTT. Protein: CASSERDSRGELFF.

At least ten counts were recorded for this clonotype. The chain carries TRBV9 and TRBJ2-3; D ambiguous. Germline CDR1 is SGDLS and CDR2 is YYNGEE. Trimming pared 3 bases from V and 4 bases from J, leaving 9 bases between. This CDR3 comprises 13 residues. The CDR3: CASSEPGSDTQYF. The CDR3 bases are TGTGCCAGCAGCGAGCCCGGTTCAGATACGCAGTATTTT.

This clonotype came up many times. The chain's CDR3 is CASSPAPGYQETQYF. The DNA for the CDR3 is TGTGCCAGCAGCCCAGCTCCGGGGTACCAAGAGACCCAGTACTTC. The chain joins TRBV9 to TRBJ2-5, with D tentatively TRBD2 (5 bases). CDR1 is SGDLS, CDR2 YYNGEE, per germline. This CDR3 has 15 residues. V was trimmed by 4 bases and J by 0 bases, leaving 13 bases between them.

This clonotype was seen ten or more times. This chain links TRBV9 with TRBJ2-1; the D call may be TRBD1 or TRBD2 (6 bases each). The V end lost 0 bases, the J end lost 6 bases, and 22 bases lay between the germline ends. There are 18 residues in the CDR3. Germline values: CDR1 SGDLS, CDR2 YYNGEE. Written as DNA, the CDR3 is TGTGCCAGCAGCGTAGCAACCCGAGGGGGGTTACGGGGCAATGAGCAGTTCTTC. Amino acid sequence: CASSVATRGGLRGNEQFF.

This clonotype appeared many times. This chain connects TRBV9 to TRBJ1-3; D unresolved. The CDR3 totals 15 residues. The V gene's germline CDR1 is SGDLS and CDR2 YYNGEE. V was trimmed by 3 bases and J by 0 bases, leaving 10 bases between them. The CDR3 bases are TGTGCCAGCAGCGCCGACGGTGGCTCTGGAAACACCATATATTTT. This encodes CASSADGGSGNTIYF. The whole variable domain, filled in from reference TRBV9 and TRBJ1-3, reads DSGVTQTPKHLITATGQRVTLRCSPRSGDLSVYWYQQSLDQGLQFLIQYYNGEERAKGNILERFSAQQFPDLHSELNLSSLELGDSALYFCASSADGGSGNTIYFGEGSWLTVV.

This clonotype turned up a few times. This rearrangement joins TRBV9 to TRBJ2-3, with 10 bases aligning to TRBD2. The CDR3 sequence is 16 residues long. Germline values: CDR1 SGDLS, CDR2 YYNGEE. V lost 3 bases to trimming and J lost 0 bases; unmatched junction nucleotides: 4. The CDR3 loop is CASSADSGRSTDTQYF. CDR3 coding DNA: TGTGCCAGCAGCGCGGATAGCGGGAGGAGCACAGATACGCAGTATTTT.

This clonotype was observed at least ten times. The rearrangement links TRBV9 to TRBJ2-1, with 12 bases that match TRBD2. J gave up 7 bases and V 4 bases, and 9 bases lay outside the gene matches. Germline CDR1 reads SGDLS; CDR2 reads YYNGEE. The length of the CDR3 is 16 residues. CDR3 in DNA: TGTGCCAGCAGCCCTCAAGGGACTAGCGGGTATAATGAGCAGTTCTTC. Translating gives CASSPQGTSGYNEQFF.

This clonotype appeared many times. This chain uses TRBV9 with TRBJ2-1; no clear D gene. V shed 1 base and J shed 0 bases, with 8 bases lying between them. This CDR3 contains 15 residues. Germline V gene sequence: CDR1 SGDLS, CDR2 YYNGEE. CDR3 nucleotide sequence: TGTGCCAGCAGCGTACTCAGGAGCTCCTACAATGAGCAGTTCTTC. Its protein product is CASSVLRSSYNEQFF.

This clonotype was found many times. V usage is TRBV9 and J usage is TRBJ1-2; no clear D. V was clipped by 4 bases and J by 8 bases, with 9 bases between them. Germline V lookup: CDR1 SGDLS, CDR2 YYNGEE. The CDR3 extends over 11 amino acids. The CDR3 nucleotides are TGTGCCAGCAGCCAAATGGCCGGCTACACCTTC. This gives the protein CASSQMAGYTF.